The 19 T cell receptor beta chains in this list originate from one sample, sequenced in a study of tissue T cells after allogeneic stem cell transplantation. The method was immunoSEQ multiplex PCR; TCRdb's version includes in-frame clones alone and lacks a portion of them. This sample has around 10,000 clones, with 35% to 45% found just once. Noted time point: mouse harvest day 7 after allogeneic transplant. Mouse grafts combined 10^7 T-cell-depleted bone marrow cells with 10^6 splenic CD5+ T cells. Sequencing used skin. The origin of the receptors is a female BALB/c mouse given C57BL/6 T cells with graft-versus-host disease after an allogeneic hematopoietic cell transplant.

On this clone itself: Gene names and germline refer to mouse. With the read ending 1 residue before the CDR3 end, the germline J gene is used to fill in that end. The V gene is TRBV3, the J gene TRBJ2-3; D is undetermined. CDR1 and CDR2 (germline): SNHLY, FYNGKV (reference sequence). The CDR3 length is 14 residues. Trimming took off 2 bases at V and 0 bases at J, with 6 bases between the two ends. CDR3 amino acids: CASSLTASAETLYF. The part of the CDR3 DNA that was read is TGTGCCAGCAGCTTAACTGCTAGTGCAGAAACGCTGTAT.

Concerning this clone itself: Germline and genes: mouse. The CDR3 end lies 1 residue beyond the end of the read and is filled in from the germline J gene. V and J are TRBV15 and TRBJ2-7, with 9 bases that match TRBD1. Germline loops: CDR1 SGHND, CDR2 FRSKSL. The V and J ends lost 5 bases and 7 bases, in that order; junction bases with no gene match: 3. The CDR3 is 12 residues long. CDR3 region: CASSHRGQEQYF. CDR3 DNA, as far as it was read: TGTGCCAGCAGTCACAGGGGGCAGGAACAGTAC.

This clone is a singleton in its sample. Each gene name is a mouse one. The CDR3 end lies 1 residue beyond the end of the read and is filled in from the germline J gene. This chain links TRBV29 with TRBJ2-2; 9 bases line up with TRBD2. The CDR3 totals 14 residues. V shed 7 bases, J shed 3 bases, and the junction held 3 bases outside the gene matches. Germline lookup yields CDR1 MSHET and CDR2 SYDVDS. CDR3 DNA (partial): TGTGCTAGCACCGACTGGGGGTACACCGGGCAGCTCTAC. Its translation: CASTDWGYTGQLY. The complete CDR3 reads CASTDWGYTGQLYF. Using reference TRBV29 and TRBJ2-2 for the parts outside the CDR3, the full variable domain is DMKVTQMPRYLIKRMGENVLLECGQDMSHETMYWYRQDPGLGLQLIYISYDVDSNSEGDIPKGYRVSRKKREHFSLILDSAKTNQTSVYFCASTDWGYTGQLYFGEGSKLTVL.

Notes on this clone: The genes and germline here are from mouse. The read finishes 1 residue shy of the CDR3 end, and the germline J gene is used to complete it. This chain connects TRBV26 to TRBJ2-5; D tentatively reads TRBD1 or TRBD2 (5 bases each). V lost 9 bases and J lost 4, with 14 bases in between. From germline, CDR1 is KGHPV and CDR2 FQNQEV (reference sequence). The CDR3 is made up of 13 amino acids. CDR3 bases read: TGTGCCAGTGAGGGGACCGGGAAAGACACCCAGTAC. This codes for CASEGTGKDTQY. The full CDR3 is CASEGTGKDTQYF.

About this clone: Mouse germline and gene names are used. The CDR3 end is not reached by the read, which stops 1 residue before it; the germline J gene fills it in. V and J are TRBV26 and TRBJ2-7, with 10 bases identical to TRBD2. The junction had 2 bases not matched to a gene; V was cut back by 2 bases and J by 7 bases. Per the germline V gene, CDR1 is KGHPV and CDR2 is FQNQEV (reference sequence). There are 13 residues in the CDR3. Incomplete CDR3 DNA: TGTGCCAGCAGTCTGCTGGGGGGGCTGGAACAGTAC. This gives the protein CASSLLGGLEQY. The whole CDR3 sequence is CASSLLGGLEQYF.

By share of the sample, this clone is medium-sized (0.01 to 0.1%). Mouse germline and gene names are used. The CDR3 extends 1 residue past the end of the read, so its final part is completed from the germline J gene. This sequence joins TRBV2 and TRBJ1-3; D call uncertain. Deletions cut 0 bases from V and 11 bases from J, with 5 bases between. The CDR3 spans 11 residues. Germline V gene data show CDR1 as LGHNA and CDR2 as YSYQKL. CDR3 region: CASSQEDALYF. The DNA read from the CDR3 is TGTGCCAGCAGCCAAGAGGACGCGCTCTAT.

Notes on this clone: The gene names here belong to mouse. The CDR3 end falls 1 residue outside the read, so it is completed with the germline J gene. The rearrangement joins TRBV23 to TRBJ1-4; the D segment call TRBD1 is taken from the table without a DNA check. Germline-derived CDR1 and CDR2 are KGHTA and FQNQQP. This CDR3 has 15 residues. The sequenced CDR3 bases are TGCTCCAGCAGTTGGGACAAAATTTCCAACGAAAGATTATTT. Its protein product is CSSSWDKISNERLF. The entire CDR3 reads CSSSWDKISNERLFF.

In regard to this clone: Gene names follow the mouse nomenclature. The CDR3 goes on 1 residue after the read ends, and that part is filled in from the germline J gene. The rearrangement joins TRBV2 to TRBJ2-4; the D call may be TRBD1 or TRBD2 (6 bases each). The germline V gene has CDR1 LGHNA and CDR2 YSYQKL. CDR3 size: 15 residues. V was pared by 0 bases and J by 3 bases, with 10 bases between. The CDR3 sequence is CASSQDRGGQNTLYF. The CDR3 DNA, read in part, is TGTGCCAGCAGCCAAGATAGAGGGGGGCAAAACACCTTGTAC.

On this clone: Germline and genes here are mouse. The read gets to within 1 residue of the CDR3 end, and the germline J gene fills in the rest. The chain carries TRBV2 and TRBJ1-1; D gene ambiguous. Germline values: CDR1 LGHNA, CDR2 YSYQKL. The CDR3 length is 15 residues. V gave up 0 bases and J gave up 0 bases, with 8 bases separating them. CDR3 residues: CASSQDTHANTEVFF. CDR3 DNA (partial): TGTGCCAGCAGCCAAGATACACATGCAAACACAGAAGTCTTC.

As concerns this clone: The gene symbols are mouse symbols. The read ends 1 residue shy of where the CDR3 ends; the end is completed using the germline J gene. The rearrangement uses TRBV3 and TRBJ2-5; 11 bases agree with TRBD1. Trimming took 5 bases from V and 3 from J; bases not matched to a gene: 7. The CDR3 has 16 amino acids. Germline loops: CDR1 SNHLY, CDR2 FYNGKV (reference sequence). The CDR3 is CASSVRDRGRQDTQYF. CDR3 DNA, as far as it was read: TGTGCCAGCAGCGTCCGGGACAGGGGGAGGCAAGACACCCAGTAC.

Remarks on this clone: Mouse germline and gene names are used. The CDR3 end lies 1 residue beyond the end of the read and is filled in from the germline J gene. The V and J genes are TRBV23 and TRBJ2-4; the D segment call TRBD2 is taken from the table without a DNA check. This CDR3 contains 15 residues. Germline V gives CDR1 KGHTA, CDR2 FQNQQP. The CDR3 bases that were read are TGCTCCAGCAGTCAATCGTTGGGGGGGCCGAACACCTTGTAC. It translates to CSSSQSLGGPNTLY. The whole CDR3 protein reads CSSSQSLGGPNTLYF.

This clone was recorded only once. Germline and genes here are mouse. The read ends 1 residue early relative to the CDR3; the germline J gene fills the gap. The V gene is TRBV3, the J gene TRBJ2-1, with 9 nucleotides matching TRBD1. The CDR3 sequence is 14 residues long. The ends lost 5 bases at V and 2 bases at J; junction bases unmatched: 1. Per germline, CDR1 SNHLY and CDR2 FYNGKV (reference sequence). The CDR3 spells CASSRTGDYAEQFF. The CDR3 DNA, read in part, is TGTGCCAGCAGCCGGACAGGGGACTATGCTGAGCAGTTC.

On this clone itself: The gene symbols are mouse symbols. The CDR3 goes on 1 residue after the read ends, and that part is filled in from the germline J gene. The rearrangement uses TRBV26 and TRBJ2-5, with TRBD1 matching over 10 bases. V was clipped by 4 bases and J by 0 bases; unmatched bases: 1. The CDR3 has 15 amino acids. Germline CDR1 and CDR2: KGHPV and FQNQEV (reference sequence). CDR3 DNA (partial): TGTGCCAGCAGTCGGGACAGGGGTAACCAAGACACCCAGTAC. This gives the protein CASSRDRGNQDTQY. The full CDR3 reads CASSRDRGNQDTQYF. Together with reference TRBV26 and TRBJ2-5, the CDR3 gives the full variable domain: NSKVIQTPRYLVKGQGQKAKMRCIPEKGHPVVFWYQQNKNNEFKFLINFQNQEVLQQIDMTEKRFSAECPSNSPCSLEIQSSEAGDSALYLCASSRDRGNQDTQYFGPGTRLLVL.

This clone was seen a few times. Germline and genes: mouse. The missing CDR3 end, 1 residue past where the read stops, is filled in from the germline J gene. This chain uses TRBV23 with TRBJ2-7; whether TRBD1, the table's D call, matches the DNA was not checked. The length of the CDR3 is 12 residues. Germline lookup yields CDR1 KGHTA and CDR2 FQNQQP. The CDR3 loop is CSSSRHAYEQYF. The part of the CDR3 DNA that was read is TGCTCCAGCAGTCGACACGCCTATGAACAGTAC.

This clone was found a few times. The listed genes are named as in mouse. The read gets to within 1 residue of the CDR3 end, and the germline J gene fills in the rest. The J gene is TRBJ2-7, the V gene TRBV13-1; D uncertain. Trimming removed 1 base at V and 7 bases at J, with 12 bases between. CDR3 length equals 13 residues. Germline loops: CDR1 NSHNY, CDR2 SYGAGN. CDR3 sequence: CASSDNQPGEQYF. The CDR3 DNA, read in part, is TGTGCCAGCAGTGATAACCAGCCCGGGGAACAGTAC.

This clone was recorded a few times. Mouse gene names and germline throughout. The CDR3 end is not reached by the read, which stops 1 residue before it; the germline J gene fills it in. The V and J genes are TRBV26 and TRBJ2-5; the D gene is possibly TRBD1 (6 bases). The CDR3 totals 14 residues. Looked up from germline, CDR1 is KGHPV and CDR2 is FQNQEV (reference sequence). Trimming removed 4 bases at V and 3 bases at J, with 11 bases between. CDR3 loop: CASSPSGHQDTQYF. CDR3 bases read: TGTGCCAGCAGTCCATCGGGACATCAAGACACCCAGTAC.

This clone occurred a few times. Mouse gene names and germline throughout. The read terminates 1 residue ahead of where the CDR3 ends, so the germline J gene completes it. This rearrangement joins TRBV26 to TRBJ2-3, with TRBD2 matching 7 bases. Germline V gives CDR1 KGHPV, CDR2 FQNQEV (reference sequence). The length of the CDR3 is 15 residues. Losses at the gene ends were 7 bases for V and 0 bases for J; bases not matched to a gene: 7. CDR3 DNA (partial): TGTGCCAGCACCTTGACTGGGAGTAGTGCAGAAACGCTGTAT. Translation gives CASTLTGSSAETLY. The full CDR3 reads CASTLTGSSAETLYF.

As for this clone: The listed genes are named as in mouse. The read gets to within 1 residue of the CDR3 end, and the germline J gene fills in the rest. V gene TRBV26 combines with J gene TRBJ2-5, with D unclear. V gave up 2 bases and J gave up 1 base, with 1 base separating them. CDR3 length: 12 residues. CDR1 is KGHPV and CDR2 is FQNQEV in the germline V gene (reference sequence). The CDR3 bases that were read are TGTGCCAGCAGTCTGGACCAAGACACCCAGTAC. It encodes CASSLDQDTQY. The whole CDR3 reads CASSLDQDTQYF.

Concerning this clone itself: The listed genes are named as in mouse. The sequenced fragment ends 1 residue before the CDR3 boundary, so the rest is inferred from the germline J gene. The J gene is TRBJ2-7, the V gene TRBV3; TRBD2 might be the D (6 bases). The CDR3 runs 15 residues. V was cut by 3 bases and J by 0 bases, with 12 bases left in between. Germline V lookup: CDR1 SNHLY, CDR2 FYNGKV (reference sequence). The CDR3 here is CASSLAGASSYEQYF. The DNA read from the CDR3 is TGTGCCAGCAGCTTGGCTGGGGCGAGCTCCTATGAACAGTAC. Based on the CDR3 plus reference TRBV3 and TRBJ2-7, the full variable domain is GPKVLQIPSHQIIDMGQMVTLNCDPVSNHLYFYWYKQILGQQMEFLVNFYNGKVMEKSKLFKDQFSVERPDGSYFTLKIQPTALEDSAVYFCASSLAGASSYEQYFGPGTRLTVL.